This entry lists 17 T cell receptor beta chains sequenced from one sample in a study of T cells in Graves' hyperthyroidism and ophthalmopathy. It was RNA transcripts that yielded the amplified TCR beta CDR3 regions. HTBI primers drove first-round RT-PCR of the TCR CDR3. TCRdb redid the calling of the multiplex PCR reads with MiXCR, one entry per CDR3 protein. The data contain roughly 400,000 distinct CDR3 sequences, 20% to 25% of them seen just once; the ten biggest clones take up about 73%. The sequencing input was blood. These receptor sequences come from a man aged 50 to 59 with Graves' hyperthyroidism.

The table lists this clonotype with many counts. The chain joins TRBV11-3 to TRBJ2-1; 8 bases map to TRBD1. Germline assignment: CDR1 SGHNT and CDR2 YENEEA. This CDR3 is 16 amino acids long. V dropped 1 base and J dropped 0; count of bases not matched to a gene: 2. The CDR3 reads CASSLGTGGSYNEQFF. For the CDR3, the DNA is TGTGCCAGCAGCTTAGGTACAGGGGGCTCCTACAATGAGCAGTTCTTC.

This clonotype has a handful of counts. This CDR3 reads CASSYLRSHATNEKLFF. CDR3 nucleotides: TGTGCCAGCAGTTACCTCCGGTCACATGCAACTAATGAAAAACTGTTTTTT. V is TRBV3-1 and J is TRBJ1-4; no reliable D call. CDR3 size: 17 residues. The V end was cut by 6 bases, the J end by 0 bases, with 17 bases between. The germline gives CDR1 LGHDT, CDR2 YNNKEL (reference sequence). Full variable domain (outside the CDR3, taken from reference TRBV3-1 and TRBJ1-4): DTAVSQTPKYLVTQMGNDKSIKCEQNLGHDTMYWYKQDSKKFLKIMFSYNNKELIINETVPNRFSPKSPDKAHLNLHINSLELGDSAVYFCASSYLRSHATNEKLFFGSGTQLSVL.

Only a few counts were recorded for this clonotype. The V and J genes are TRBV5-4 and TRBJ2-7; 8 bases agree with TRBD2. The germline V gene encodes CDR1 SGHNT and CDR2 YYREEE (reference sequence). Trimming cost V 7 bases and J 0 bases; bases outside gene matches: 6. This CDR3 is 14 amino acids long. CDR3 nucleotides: TGTGCCAGCTCAGCGGGAGCCCCCTCCTACGAGCAGTACTTC. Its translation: CASSAGAPSYEQYF. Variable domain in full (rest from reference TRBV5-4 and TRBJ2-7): ETGVTQSPTHLIKTRGQQVTLRCSSQSGHNTVSWYQQALGQGPQFIFQYYREEENGRGNFPPRFSGLQFPNYSSELNVNALELDDSALYLCASSAGAPSYEQYFGPGTRLTVT.

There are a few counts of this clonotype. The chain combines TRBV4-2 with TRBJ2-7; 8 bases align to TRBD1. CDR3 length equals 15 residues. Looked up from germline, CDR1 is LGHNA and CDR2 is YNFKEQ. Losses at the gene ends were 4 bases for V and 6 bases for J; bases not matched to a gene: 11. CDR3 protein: CASSPRTGSSLEQYF. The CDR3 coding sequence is TGTGCCAGCAGCCCTCGGACAGGGTCATCCCTCGAGCAGTACTTC.

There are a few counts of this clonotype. The CDR3 spells CSAREGSGRSQLDTQYF. The CDR3 DNA sequence: TGCAGTGCTAGAGAAGGGAGCGGGAGGTCCCAGTTGGATACGCAGTATTTT. V and J are TRBV20-1 and TRBJ2-3, with 9 bases aligning to TRBD2. V lost 0 bases to trimming and J lost 6 bases; unmatched junction nucleotides: 13. The CDR3 has 17 residues. The germline gives CDR1 DFQATT, CDR2 SNEGSKA (reference sequence).

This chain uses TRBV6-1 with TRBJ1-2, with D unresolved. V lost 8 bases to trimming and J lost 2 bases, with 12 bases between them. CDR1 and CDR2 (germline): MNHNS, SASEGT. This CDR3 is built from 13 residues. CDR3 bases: TGTGCCAGCCAAAGGGCCACCAACTATGGCTACACCTTC. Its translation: CASQRATNYGYTF.

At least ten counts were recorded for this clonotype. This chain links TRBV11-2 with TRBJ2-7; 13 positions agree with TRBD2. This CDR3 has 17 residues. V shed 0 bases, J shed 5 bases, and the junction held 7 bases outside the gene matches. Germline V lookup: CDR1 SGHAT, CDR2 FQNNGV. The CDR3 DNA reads TGTGCCAGCAGCTTAGAACTAGCGGGAGGGCCCTCGAACGAGCAGTACTTC. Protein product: CASSLELAGGPSNEQYF.

This chain's CDR3 is CASSLGQPSNYGYTF. In nucleotides, the CDR3 is TGTGCCAGCAGCTTAGGACAGCCTTCTAACTATGGCTACACCTTC. The rearrangement uses TRBV7-9 and TRBJ1-2; a weak D match, TRBD1 (5 bases). The V end was cut by 1 base, the J end by 0 bases, with 9 bases between. Germline lookup yields CDR1 SEHNR and CDR2 FQNEAQ (reference sequence). The CDR3 has 15 amino acids.

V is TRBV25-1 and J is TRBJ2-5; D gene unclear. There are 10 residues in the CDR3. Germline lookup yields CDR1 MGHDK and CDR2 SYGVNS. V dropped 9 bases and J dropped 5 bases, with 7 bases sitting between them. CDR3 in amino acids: CASVSETQYF. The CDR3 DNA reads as TGTGCCAGTGTTTCGGAGACCCAGTACTTC. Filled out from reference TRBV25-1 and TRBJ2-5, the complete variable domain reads EADIYQTPRYLVIGTGKKITLECSQTMGHDKMYWYQQDPGMELHLIHYSYGVNSTEKGDLSSESTVSRIRTEHFPLTLESARPSHTSQYLCASVSETQYFGPGTRLLVL.

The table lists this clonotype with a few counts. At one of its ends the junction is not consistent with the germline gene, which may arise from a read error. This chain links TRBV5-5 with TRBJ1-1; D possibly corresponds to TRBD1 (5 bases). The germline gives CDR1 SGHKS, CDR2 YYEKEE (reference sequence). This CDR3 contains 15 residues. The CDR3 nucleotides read TGTGCCAGCAGCTGGGGCACAGTTCAACTGGCTGATGCTTTCTTT. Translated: CASSWGTVQLADAFF.

The CDR3 region is CASSSKDRDNQPQHF. The CDR3 DNA reads as TGTGCCAGTAGTTCAAAGGACAGGGACAATCAGCCCCAGCATTTT. The chain joins TRBV19 to TRBJ1-5, with 8 bases matching TRBD1. Germline V lookup: CDR1 LNHDA, CDR2 SQIVND (reference sequence). The CDR3 is 15 amino acids. The V gene end was trimmed by 5 bases and the J gene end by 3 bases; junction bases not matched to a gene: 6.

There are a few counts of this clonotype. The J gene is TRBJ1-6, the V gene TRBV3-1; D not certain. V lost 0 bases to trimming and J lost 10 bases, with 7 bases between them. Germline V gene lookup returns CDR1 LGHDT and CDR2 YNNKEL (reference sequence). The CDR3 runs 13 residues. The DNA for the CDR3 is TGTGCCAGCAGCCAAGATCTTCAATCACCCCTCCACTTT. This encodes CASSQDLQSPLHF.

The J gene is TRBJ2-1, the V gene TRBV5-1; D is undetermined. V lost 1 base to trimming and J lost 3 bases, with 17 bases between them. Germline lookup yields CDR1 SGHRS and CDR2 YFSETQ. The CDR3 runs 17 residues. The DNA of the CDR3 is TGCGCCAGCAGCTTGAGGCCGTTCCGATATAGCTACAATGAGCAGTTCTTC. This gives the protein CASSLRPFRYSYNEQFF.

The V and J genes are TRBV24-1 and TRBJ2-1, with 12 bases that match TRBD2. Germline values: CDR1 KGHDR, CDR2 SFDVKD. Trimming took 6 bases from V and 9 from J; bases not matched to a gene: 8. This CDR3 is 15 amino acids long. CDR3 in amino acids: CATSPRLAGEGEQFF. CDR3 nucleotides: TGTGCCACCAGTCCCAGACTAGCGGGAGAGGGTGAGCAGTTCTTC.

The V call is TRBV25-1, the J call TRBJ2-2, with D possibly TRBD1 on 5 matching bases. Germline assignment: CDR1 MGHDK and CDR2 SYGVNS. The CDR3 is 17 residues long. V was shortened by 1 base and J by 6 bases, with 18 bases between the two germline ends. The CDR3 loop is CASSELFGQGGAGELFF. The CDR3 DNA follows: TGTGCCAGCAGTGAATTATTCGGGCAGGGCGGCGCCGGGGAGCTGTTTTTT.

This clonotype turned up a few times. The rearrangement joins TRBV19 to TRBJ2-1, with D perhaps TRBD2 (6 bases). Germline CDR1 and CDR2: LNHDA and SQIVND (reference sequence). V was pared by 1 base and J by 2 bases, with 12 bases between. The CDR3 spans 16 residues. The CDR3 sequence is CASSIAASEAYNEQFF. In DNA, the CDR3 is TGTGCCAGTAGTATAGCGGCTAGCGAGGCCTACAATGAGCAGTTCTTC. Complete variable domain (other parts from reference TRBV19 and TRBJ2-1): DGGITQSPKYLFRKEGQNVTLSCEQNLNHDAMYWYRQDPGQGLRLIYYSQIVNDFQKGDIAEGYSVSREKKESFPLTVTSAQKNPTAFYLCASSIAASEAYNEQFFGPGTRLTVL.

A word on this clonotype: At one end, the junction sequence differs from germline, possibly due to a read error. This CDR3 is CASSYRATGANVPTF. CDR3 coding DNA: TGTGCCAGCAGTTACCGTGCGACCGGGGCCAACGTCCCGACTTTC. The chain uses TRBV6-2 or TRBV6-3 and TRBJ2-6; tentatively, D is TRBD1 or TRBD2 (5 bases each). CDR1 and CDR2 from the germline V gene are MNHEY and SVGEGT. This CDR3 region has 15 residues.